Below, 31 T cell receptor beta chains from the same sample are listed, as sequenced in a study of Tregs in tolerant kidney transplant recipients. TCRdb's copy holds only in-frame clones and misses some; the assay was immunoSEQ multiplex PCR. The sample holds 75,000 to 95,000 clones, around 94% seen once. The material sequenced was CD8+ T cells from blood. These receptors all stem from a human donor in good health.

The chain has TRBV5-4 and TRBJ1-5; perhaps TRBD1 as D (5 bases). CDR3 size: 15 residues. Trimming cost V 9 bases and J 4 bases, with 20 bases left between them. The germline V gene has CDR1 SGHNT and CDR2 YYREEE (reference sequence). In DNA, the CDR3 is TGTGCCACCTCATTAACGGGGGGTCCGAATCAGCCCCAGCATTTT. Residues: CATSLTGGPNQPQHF. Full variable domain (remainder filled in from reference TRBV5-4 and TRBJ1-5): ETGVTQSPTHLIKTRGQQVTLRCSSQSGHNTVSWYQQALGQGPQFIFQYYREEENGRGNFPPRFSGLQFPNYSSELNVNALELDDSALYLCATSLTGGPNQPQHFGDGTRLSIL.

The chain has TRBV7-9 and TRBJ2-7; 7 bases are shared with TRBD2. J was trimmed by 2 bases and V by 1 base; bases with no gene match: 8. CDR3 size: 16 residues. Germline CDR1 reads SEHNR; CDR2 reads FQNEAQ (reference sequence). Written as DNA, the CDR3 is TGTGCCAGCAGCTTAGTTGGTGGACGGGGGGCCTACGAGCAGTACTTC. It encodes CASSLVGGRGAYEQYF. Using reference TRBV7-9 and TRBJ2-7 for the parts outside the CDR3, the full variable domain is DTGVSQNPRHKITKRGQNVTFRCDPISEHNRLYWYRQTLGQGPEFLTYFQNEAQLEKSRLLSDRFSAERPKGSFSTLEIQRTEQGDSAMYLCASSLVGGRGAYEQYFGPGTRLTVT.

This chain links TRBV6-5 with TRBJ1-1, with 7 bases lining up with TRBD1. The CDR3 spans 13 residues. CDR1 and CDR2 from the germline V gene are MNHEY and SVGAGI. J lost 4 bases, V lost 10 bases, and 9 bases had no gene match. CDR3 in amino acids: CATQKGQRTEAFF. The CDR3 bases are TGTGCCACGCAGAAGGGACAGCGCACTGAAGCTTTCTTT.

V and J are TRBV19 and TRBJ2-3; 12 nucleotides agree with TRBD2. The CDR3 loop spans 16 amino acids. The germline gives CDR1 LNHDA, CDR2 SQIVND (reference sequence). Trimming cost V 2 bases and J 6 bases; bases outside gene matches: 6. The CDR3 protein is CASSIWLAGGRDTQYF. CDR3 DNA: TGTGCCAGTAGTATATGGCTAGCGGGGGGGAGGGATACGCAGTATTTT.

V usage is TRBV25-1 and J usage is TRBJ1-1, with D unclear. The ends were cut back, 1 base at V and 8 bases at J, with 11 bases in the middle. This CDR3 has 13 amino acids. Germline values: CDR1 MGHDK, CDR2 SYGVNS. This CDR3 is CASSESPRGEAFF. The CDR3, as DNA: TGTGCCAGCAGTGAATCCCCGAGAGGGGAAGCTTTCTTT.

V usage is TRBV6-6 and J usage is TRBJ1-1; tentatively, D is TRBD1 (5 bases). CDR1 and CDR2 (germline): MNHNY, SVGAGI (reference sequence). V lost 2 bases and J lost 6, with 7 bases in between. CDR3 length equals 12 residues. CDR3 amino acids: CASSYMGAEAFF. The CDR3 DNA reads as TGTGCCAGCAGTTACATGGGGGCTGAAGCTTTCTTT.

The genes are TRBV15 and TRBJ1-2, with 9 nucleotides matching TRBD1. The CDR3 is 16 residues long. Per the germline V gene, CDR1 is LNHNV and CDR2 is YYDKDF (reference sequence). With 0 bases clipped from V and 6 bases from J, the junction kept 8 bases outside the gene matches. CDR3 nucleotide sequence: TGTGCCACCAGCAGAGACCTGGACAGGGGCAGGGATGGCTACACCTTC. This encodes CATSRDLDRGRDGYTF.

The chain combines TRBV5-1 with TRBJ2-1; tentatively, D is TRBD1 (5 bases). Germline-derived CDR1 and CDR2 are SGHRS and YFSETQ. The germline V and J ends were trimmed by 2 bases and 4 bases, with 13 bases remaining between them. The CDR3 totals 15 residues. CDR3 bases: TGCGCCAGCAGCTTAAAGACAGTACCTTACAATGAGCAGTTCTTC. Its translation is CASSLKTVPYNEQFF.

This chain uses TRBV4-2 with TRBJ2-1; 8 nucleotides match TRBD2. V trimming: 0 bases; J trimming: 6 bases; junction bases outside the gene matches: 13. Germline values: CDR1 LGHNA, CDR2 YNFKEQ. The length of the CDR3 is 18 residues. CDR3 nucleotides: TGTGCCAGCAGCCAAGATCTGTACCGGGAGGGCCGGTCCAATGAGCAGTTCTTC. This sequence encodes CASSQDLYREGRSNEQFF.

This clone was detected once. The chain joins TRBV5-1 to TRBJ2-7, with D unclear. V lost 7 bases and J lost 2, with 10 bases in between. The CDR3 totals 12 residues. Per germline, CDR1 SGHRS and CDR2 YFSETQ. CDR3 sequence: CASRAAAYEQYF. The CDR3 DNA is TGCGCCAGCCGAGCCGCCGCCTACGAGCAGTACTTC.

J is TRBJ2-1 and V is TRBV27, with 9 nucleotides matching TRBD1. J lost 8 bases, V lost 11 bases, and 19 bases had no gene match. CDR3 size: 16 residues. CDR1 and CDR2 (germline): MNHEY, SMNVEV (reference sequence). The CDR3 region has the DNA TGTGCCTCCCTTCTCCCTGGGACAGGGTTCCTCTATGAGCAGTTCTTC. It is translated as CASLLPGTGFLYEQFF.

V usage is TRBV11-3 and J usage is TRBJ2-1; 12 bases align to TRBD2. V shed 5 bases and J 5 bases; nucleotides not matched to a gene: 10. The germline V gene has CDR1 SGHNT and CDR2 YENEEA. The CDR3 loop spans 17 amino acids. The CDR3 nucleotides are TGTGCCAGCAGCCGGGGGACTAGCGGGTTCTCAGACAATGAGCAGTTCTTC. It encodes CASSRGTSGFSDNEQFF.

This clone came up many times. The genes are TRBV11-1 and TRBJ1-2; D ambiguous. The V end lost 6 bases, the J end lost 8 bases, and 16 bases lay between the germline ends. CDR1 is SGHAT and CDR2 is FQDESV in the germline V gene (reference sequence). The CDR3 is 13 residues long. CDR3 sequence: CASSSKGFGGYTF. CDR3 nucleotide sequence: TGTGCCAGCAGTTCCAAGGGTTTTGGCGGCTACACCTTC.

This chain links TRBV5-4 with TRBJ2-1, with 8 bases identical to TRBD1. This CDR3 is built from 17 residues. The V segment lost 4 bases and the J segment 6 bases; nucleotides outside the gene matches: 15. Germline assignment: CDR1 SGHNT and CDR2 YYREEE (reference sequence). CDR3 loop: CASSRTGPSPVPNEQFF. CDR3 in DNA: TGTGCCAGCAGCCGGACAGGGCCTTCCCCGGTCCCCAATGAGCAGTTCTTC.

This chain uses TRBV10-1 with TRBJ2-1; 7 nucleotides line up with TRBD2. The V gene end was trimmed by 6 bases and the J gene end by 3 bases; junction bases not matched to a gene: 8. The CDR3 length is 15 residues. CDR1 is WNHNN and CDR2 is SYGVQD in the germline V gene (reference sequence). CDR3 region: CASSLTRGGYNEQFF. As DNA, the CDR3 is TGCGCCAGCAGCCTCACTCGCGGGGGCTACAATGAGCAGTTCTTC.

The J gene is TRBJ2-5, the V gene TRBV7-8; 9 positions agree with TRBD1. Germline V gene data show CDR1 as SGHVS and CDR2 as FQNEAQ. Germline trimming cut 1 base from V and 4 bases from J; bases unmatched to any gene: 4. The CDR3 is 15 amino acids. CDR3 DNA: TGTGCCAGCAGCTTAGGGACAGGGGCGGGAGAGACCCAGTACTTC. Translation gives CASSLGTGAGETQYF.

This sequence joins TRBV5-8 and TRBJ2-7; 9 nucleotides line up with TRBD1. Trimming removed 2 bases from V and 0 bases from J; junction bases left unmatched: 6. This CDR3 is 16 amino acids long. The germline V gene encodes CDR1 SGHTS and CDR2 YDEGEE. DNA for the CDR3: TGTGCCAGCAGCTTCCCGGGACAGGGTGCCTCCTACGAGCAGTACTTC. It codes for CASSFPGQGASYEQYF.

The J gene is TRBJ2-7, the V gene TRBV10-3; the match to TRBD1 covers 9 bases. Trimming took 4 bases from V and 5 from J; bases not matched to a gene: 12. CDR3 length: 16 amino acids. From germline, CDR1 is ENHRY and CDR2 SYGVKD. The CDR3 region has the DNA TGTGCCATCAGTGCCCCTACCCTGGGACAGGGAAACGAGCAGTACTTC. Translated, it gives CAISAPTLGQGNEQYF.

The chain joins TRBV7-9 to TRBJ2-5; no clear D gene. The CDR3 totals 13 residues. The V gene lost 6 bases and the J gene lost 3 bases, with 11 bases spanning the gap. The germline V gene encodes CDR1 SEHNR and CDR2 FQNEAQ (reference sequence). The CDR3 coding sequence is TGTGCCAGCAGGCCCCATGGGAAAGAGACCCAGTACTTC. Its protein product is CASRPHGKETQYF.

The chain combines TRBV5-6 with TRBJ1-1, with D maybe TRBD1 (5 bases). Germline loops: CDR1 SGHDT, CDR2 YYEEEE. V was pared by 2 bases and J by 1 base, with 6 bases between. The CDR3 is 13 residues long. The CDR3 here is CASSFQGNTEAFF. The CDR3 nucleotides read TGTGCCAGCAGCTTTCAGGGGAACACTGAAGCTTTCTTT.

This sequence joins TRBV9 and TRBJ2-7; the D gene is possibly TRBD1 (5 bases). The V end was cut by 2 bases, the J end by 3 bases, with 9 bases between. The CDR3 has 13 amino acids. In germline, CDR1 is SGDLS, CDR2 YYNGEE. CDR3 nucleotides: TGTGCCAGCAGCGTTGGACACAACTACGAGCAGTACTTC. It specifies CASSVGHNYEQYF.

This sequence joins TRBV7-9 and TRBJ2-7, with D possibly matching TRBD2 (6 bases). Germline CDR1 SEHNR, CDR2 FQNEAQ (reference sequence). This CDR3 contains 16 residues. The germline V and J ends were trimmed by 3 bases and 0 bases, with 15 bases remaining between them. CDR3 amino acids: CASSFGGGAPSYEQYF. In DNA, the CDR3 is TGTGCCAGCAGCTTCGGAGGCGGGGCGCCCTCCTACGAGCAGTACTTC.

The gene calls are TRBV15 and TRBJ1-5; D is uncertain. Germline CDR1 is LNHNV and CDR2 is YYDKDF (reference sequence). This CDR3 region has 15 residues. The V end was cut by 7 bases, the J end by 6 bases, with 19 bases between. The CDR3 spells CATKSTLFWSQPQHF. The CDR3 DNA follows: TGTGCCACCAAGTCTACATTATTTTGGAGTCAGCCCCAGCATTTT.

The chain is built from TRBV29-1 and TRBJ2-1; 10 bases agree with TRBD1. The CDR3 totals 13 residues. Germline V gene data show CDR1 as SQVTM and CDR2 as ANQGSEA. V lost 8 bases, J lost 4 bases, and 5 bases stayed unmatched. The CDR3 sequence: CSIGTGAYNEQFF. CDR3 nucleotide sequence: TGCAGCATAGGGACAGGGGCTTACAATGAGCAGTTCTTC.

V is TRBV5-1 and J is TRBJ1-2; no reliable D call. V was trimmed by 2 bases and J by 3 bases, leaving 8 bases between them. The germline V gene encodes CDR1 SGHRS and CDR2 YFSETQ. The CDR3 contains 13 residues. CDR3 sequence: CASSFSWDYGYTF. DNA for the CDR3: TGCGCCAGCAGCTTCAGTTGGGACTATGGCTACACCTTC.

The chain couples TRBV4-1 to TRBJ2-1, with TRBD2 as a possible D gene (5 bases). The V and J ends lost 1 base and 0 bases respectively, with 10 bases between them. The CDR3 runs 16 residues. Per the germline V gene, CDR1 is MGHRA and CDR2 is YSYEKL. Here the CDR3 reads CASSQASGSSYNEQFF. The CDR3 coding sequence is TGCGCCAGCAGCCAAGCGTCGGGGAGCTCCTACAATGAGCAGTTCTTC.

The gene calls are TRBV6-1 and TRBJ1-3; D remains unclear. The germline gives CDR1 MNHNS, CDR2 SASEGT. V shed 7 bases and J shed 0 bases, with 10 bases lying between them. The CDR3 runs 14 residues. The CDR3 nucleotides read TGTGCCAGCACCCCCGGGAGCTCTGGAAACACCATATATTTT. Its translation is CASTPGSSGNTIYF.

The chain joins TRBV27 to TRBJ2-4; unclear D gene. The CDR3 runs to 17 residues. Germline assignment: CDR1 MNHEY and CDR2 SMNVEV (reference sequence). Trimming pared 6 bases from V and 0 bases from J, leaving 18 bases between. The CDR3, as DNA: TGTGCCAGCAGCCCCCTCTGGACCAACCAAGCCAAAAACATTCAGTACTTC. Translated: CASSPLWTNQAKNIQYF.

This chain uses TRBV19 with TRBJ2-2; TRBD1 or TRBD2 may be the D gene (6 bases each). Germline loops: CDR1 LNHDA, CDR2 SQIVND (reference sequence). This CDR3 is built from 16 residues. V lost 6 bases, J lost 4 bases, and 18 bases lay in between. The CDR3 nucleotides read TGTGCCAGTAGCGTTGTGGGGGGCGCGAGCACCGGGGAGCTGTTTTTT. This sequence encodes CASSVVGGASTGELFF.

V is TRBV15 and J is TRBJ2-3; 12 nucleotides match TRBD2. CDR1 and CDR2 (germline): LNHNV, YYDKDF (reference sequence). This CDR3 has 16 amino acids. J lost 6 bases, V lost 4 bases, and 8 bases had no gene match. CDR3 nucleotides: TGTGCCACCAGCAACTCTCTAGCGGGGGGGCCTGATACGCAGTATTTT. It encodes CATSNSLAGGPDTQYF.

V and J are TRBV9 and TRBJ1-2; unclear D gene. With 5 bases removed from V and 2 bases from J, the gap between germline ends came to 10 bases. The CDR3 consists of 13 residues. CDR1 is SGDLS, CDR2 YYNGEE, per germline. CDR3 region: CASRSRENYGYTF. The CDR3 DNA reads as TGTGCCAGCAGGAGCCGGGAGAACTATGGCTACACCTTC.